This is a list of T cell receptor beta chains from one sample in a study of T cells in Graves' hyperthyroidism and ophthalmopathy. TCRdb fed the multiplex PCR reads into MiXCR, producing one record per CDR3 protein. In the table there are about 480,000 distinct CDR3 sequences, over 13% of which are singletons. The sequencing sample was made of blood. These receptors came from a woman aged 18-29 years with Graves' hyperthyroidism. CDR3s include the opening cysteine and the closing phenylalanine or tryptophan. The order of the fields is clone size, J gene, V gene, D gene, CDR3 DNA, CDR3 protein. D genes are given only for firm matches. Expanded clones get a size class; other rows say once, few or many, or leave the size out.

clone size: few; J gene: TRBJ2-3; V gene: TRBV20-1; D gene: TRBD2; CDR3 DNA: TGCAGTGCTCCCGGGGAGACTAGCGGGAGCACAGATACGCAGTATTTT; CDR3 protein: CSAPGETSGSTDTQYF
clone size: -; J gene: TRBJ2-2; V gene: TRBV10-3; D gene: TRBD2; CDR3 DNA: TGTGCCATCAGTGATGTGGGAGGGCCCAGGGAGCTGTTTTTT; CDR3 protein: CAISDVGGPRELFF
clone size: few; J gene: TRBJ1-2; V gene: TRBV4-1; D gene: -; CDR3 DNA: TGCGCCAGCAGCCAAGGACCCGTAGTTGGCTACACCTTC; CDR3 protein: CASSQGPVVGYTF
clone size: many; J gene: TRBJ1-4; V gene: TRBV15; D gene: -; CDR3 DNA: TGTGCCACCAGCAGAGTGGGGGGATTTGAAAAACTGTTTTTT; CDR3 protein: CATSRVGGFEKLFF
clone size: -; J gene: TRBJ1-1; V gene: TRBV7-9; D gene: -; CDR3 DNA: TGTGCCAGCAGCTTAGAAGGGGGGGGGGTCCGGACTGAAGCTTTCTTT; CDR3 protein: CASSLEGGGVRTEAFF
clone size: -; J gene: TRBJ1-1; V gene: TRBV10-3; D gene: -; CDR3 DNA: TGTGCGGTTGGGGACACTGAAGCTTTCTTT; CDR3 protein: CAVGDTEAFF
clone size: many; J gene: TRBJ1-5; V gene: TRBV2; D gene: -; CDR3 DNA: TGTGCCAGCGGGCGTAGCAATCAGCCCCAGCATTTT; CDR3 protein: CASGRSNQPQHF
clone size: many; J gene: TRBJ2-1; V gene: TRBV15; D gene: -; CDR3 DNA: TGTGCCACCAGCAGAAGGATGGCGGCGACCGAGCAGTTCTTC; CDR3 protein: CATSRRMAATEQFF
clone size: -; J gene: TRBJ2-7; V gene: TRBV12-3/TRBV12-4; D gene: TRBD2; CDR3 DNA: TGTGCCAGCAGTTTAGGGGGAGGGCCATCGTCCCCCTACGAGCAGTACTTC; CDR3 protein: CASSLGGGPSSPYEQYF
clone size: many; J gene: TRBJ2-1; V gene: TRBV5-1; D gene: TRBD2; CDR3 DNA: TGCGCCAGCAGCACCCGACTAGCGGGAGGGTCCTACAATGAGCAGTTCTTC; CDR3 protein: CASSTRLAGGSYNEQFF
clone size: many; J gene: TRBJ1-1; V gene: TRBV5-1; D gene: TRBD1; CDR3 DNA: TGCGCCAGCAGAGGTTTAATACAGGGGCCGAACACTGAAGCTTTCTTT; CDR3 protein: CASRGLIQGPNTEAFF
clone size: -; J gene: TRBJ1-1; V gene: TRBV27; D gene: -; CDR3 DNA: TGTGCCAGCAGCCTGGGTGGGTGGGGAACTGAAGCTTTCTTT; CDR3 protein: CASSLGGWGTEAFF
clone size: many; J gene: TRBJ2-3; V gene: TRBV12-3/TRBV12-4; D gene: TRBD2; CDR3 DNA: TGTGCCATCACCGGGACTAGCGACCGCACAGATACGCAGTATTTT; CDR3 protein: CAITGTSDRTDTQYF
clone size: many; J gene: TRBJ2-3; V gene: TRBV29-1; D gene: TRBD2; CDR3 DNA: TGCAGCGTTGATGGGGGGGGTCCCGACACAGATACGCAGTATTTT; CDR3 protein: CSVDGGGPDTDTQYF
clone size: -; J gene: TRBJ1-2; V gene: TRBV19; D gene: -; CDR3 DNA: TGTGCCAGTACCACGATAGGTCAAGGGATCCATGGCTACACCTTC; CDR3 protein: CASTTIGQGIHGYTF
clone size: few; J gene: TRBJ1-2; V gene: TRBV5-5; D gene: -; CDR3 DNA: TGTGCCAGCGGTCTCACGGGGGAGAACTATGGCTACACCTTC; CDR3 protein: CASGLTGENYGYTF
clone size: few; J gene: TRBJ2-3; V gene: TRBV7-3; D gene: TRBD2; CDR3 DNA: TGTGCCAGCAGCTACCAAGTGAGCGGGAGCCCAGATACGCAGTATTTT; CDR3 protein: CASSYQVSGSPDTQYF
clone size: once; J gene: TRBJ1-5; V gene: TRBV28; D gene: -; CDR3 DNA: TGTGCCAGCAGTGGGGCGGATGGATATAGCAATCAGCCCCAGCATTTT; CDR3 protein: CASSGADGYSNQPQHF
clone size: -; J gene: TRBJ2-6; V gene: TRBV4-2; D gene: -; CDR3 DNA: TGTGCCAGCAGCCAAGGTCGAGGGAATGGGGCCAACGTCCTGACTTTC; CDR3 protein: CASSQGRGNGANVLTF
clone size: many; J gene: TRBJ2-1; V gene: TRBV6-1; D gene: TRBD2; CDR3 DNA: TGTGCCAGCCGGGCGAGTTTGGGACTAGATGGCAATGAGCAGTTCTTC; CDR3 protein: CASRASLGLDGNEQFF
clone size: few; J gene: TRBJ2-1; V gene: TRBV12-3/TRBV12-4; D gene: TRBD1; CDR3 DNA: TGTGCCAGCAGAGTACAGGGGGAGCTACCGGGTGAGCAGTTCTTC; CDR3 protein: CASRVQGELPGEQFF
clone size: many; J gene: TRBJ2-5; V gene: TRBV27; D gene: -; CDR3 DNA: TGTGCCAGCAGATTCCAAGTAGAGCAAGAGACCCAGTACTTC; CDR3 protein: CASRFQVEQETQYF
clone size: few; J gene: TRBJ1-6; V gene: TRBV19; D gene: -; CDR3 DNA: TGTGCCAGTAGTATCCAGGACCCTTCACCCCTCCACTTT; CDR3 protein: CASSIQDPSPLHF